These T cell receptor beta chains were read from a single sample in a study of T cell repertoires in cytomegalovirus infection. MiXCR, applied by TCRdb to the reads, yields one record per CDR3 protein. The sample carries about 400,000 distinct CDR3 sequences, 15% to 20% recorded once. The specimen sequenced was PBMCs. Receptor source: a human donor in good health (CMV status not recorded). Some clones in this sample may be carry-over from other donors' samples. Each CDR3 is given with its conserved first and last residue. A D gene is named only where the DNA matches it firmly. The listing skips clone size in some rows; elsewhere it reads once, few, many or a size class.

size	V	D	J	CDR3	DNA
many	TRBV7-2	TRBD2	TRBJ2-1	CASSLAVASGGKGQFF	TGTGCCAGCAGCTTAGCGGTAGCTAGCGGGGGGAAAGGGCAGTTCTTC
-	TRBV5-1	-	TRBJ1-5	CASSLAGGANQPQHF	TGCGCCAGCAGCTTGGCTGGGGGCGCGAATCAGCCCCAGCATTTT
-	TRBV20-1	-	TRBJ2-3	CSARVPDTQYF	TGCAGTGCTAGAGTGCCAGATACGCAGTATTTT
many	TRBV7-2	TRBD2	TRBJ2-7	CASSSSGSSYEQYF	TGTGCCAGCAGCAGTAGCGGGAGCTCCTACGAGCAGTACTTC
-	TRBV28	-	TRBJ1-3	CASIGRTGNTIYF	TGTGCCAGCATTGGTAGGACTGGAAACACCATATATTTT
many	TRBV7-9	-	TRBJ1-4	CASSPPGESEEKLFF	TGTGCCAGCAGCCCTCCGGGGGAATCGGAAGAAAAACTGTTTTTT
few	TRBV7-2	-	TRBJ2-3	CASSLAFGSRVEYF	TGTGCCAGCAGCTTAGCGTTCGGCTCCAGGGTCGAGTATTTT
-	TRBV2	TRBD1	TRBJ1-2	CASGTAANYGYTF	TGTGCCAGCGGGACAGCAGCTAACTATGGCTACACCTTC
many	TRBV11-2	-	TRBJ1-1	CASSLVGVGEAFF	TGTGCCAGCAGCTTAGTGGGTGTAGGAGAAGCTTTCTTT
few	TRBV12-3/TRBV12-4	-	TRBJ1-2	CASNTQTANYGYTF	TGTGCCAGCAACACCCAGACAGCTAACTATGGCTACACCTTC
few	TRBV20-1	-	TRBJ2-7	CSGGKTYEQYF	TGCAGTGGGGGGAAAACCTACGAGCAGTACTTC
-	TRBV5-6	-	TRBJ2-1	CASSLGQGARNEQFF	TGTGCCAGCAGCCTGGGACAAGGGGCGAGGAATGAGCAGTTCTTC
many	TRBV7-2	-	TRBJ2-7	CASSPTYEQYF	TGTGCCAGCAGCCCAACCTACGAGCAGTACTTC
many	TRBV12-3/TRBV12-4	-	TRBJ2-7	CASSLRRLPSRGQYF	TGTGCCAGCAGTTTGAGGCGACTTCCCTCGAGGGGGCAGTACTTC
few	TRBV12-3/TRBV12-4	TRBD1	TRBJ2-7	CASSTGTGGEQYF	TGTGCCAGCAGCACCGGGACAGGGGGCGAGCAGTACTTC
many	TRBV14	TRBD1	TRBJ1-2	CASSPGTGVRSNYGYTF	TGTGCCAGCAGCCCTGGGACAGGGGTCAGGTCTAACTATGGCTACACCTTC
-	TRBV28	-	TRBJ1-1	CASSKQDQAFF	TGTGCCAGCAGCAAGCAGGATCAAGCTTTCTTT
many	TRBV7-2	-	TRBJ2-3	CASSAGLFTDTQYF	TGTGCCAGCAGCGCAGGGTTGTTCACAGATACGCAGTATTTT
-	TRBV12-5	-	TRBJ2-1	CARILAGINEQFF	TGTGCTAGGATCCTGGCAGGGATTAATGAGCAGTTCTTC
few	TRBV7-8	-	TRBJ1-1	CASSLYRAEAFF	TGTGCCAGCAGCTTATACAGGGCCGAAGCTTTCTTT
many	TRBV7-2	TRBD2	TRBJ2-1	CASSSNSGRANNEQFF	TGTGCCAGCAGCTCGAATAGCGGGAGGGCCAACAATGAGCAGTTCTTC
-	TRBV5-4	TRBD2	TRBJ2-1	CASSLTSGGFYEQFF	TGTGCCAGCAGCTTGACTAGCGGGGGGTTTTATGAGCAGTTCTTC
-	TRBV15	-	TRBJ2-7	CATSRIDWNYEQYF	TGTGCCACCAGCAGGATTGACTGGAACTACGAGCAGTACTTC
few	TRBV6-2/TRBV6-3	TRBD1	TRBJ2-7	CASSQQGAMRYEQYF	TGTGCCAGCAGTCAACAGGGGGCGATGAGGTACGAGCAGTACTTC
few	TRBV20-1	TRBD1	TRBJ1-2	CSARDRANYGYTF	TGCAGTGCTAGGGACAGGGCTAACTATGGCTACACCTTC
many	TRBV7-9	-	TRBJ1-2	CASSLWDGGYTF	TGTGCCAGCAGCTTGTGGGACGGAGGCTACACCTTC
few	TRBV23-1	TRBD2	TRBJ2-1	CASRHRGTSGREPSYNEQFF	TGCGCCAGCAGGCATAGAGGGACTAGCGGGAGGGAACCGTCCTACAATGAGCAGTTCTTC
-	TRBV28	-	TRBJ2-7	CASSSFDPVYEQYF	TGTGCCAGCAGTTCCTTCGACCCCGTCTACGAGCAGTACTTC
-	TRBV6-2/TRBV6-3	-	TRBJ1-1	CASSPPPKMNTEAFF	TGTGCCAGCAGTCCCCCCCCGAAGATGAACACTGAAGCTTTCTTT
-	TRBV10-3	-	TRBJ1-4	CAISAGPQAGEKLFF	TGTGCCATCAGTGCCGGACCCCAGGCGGGTGAAAAACTGTTTTTT
many	TRBV6-2/TRBV6-3	-	TRBJ2-1	CASLSDGTFDNEQFF	TGTGCCAGCCTCTCGGACGGGACTTTCGACAATGAGCAGTTCTTC
-	TRBV2	TRBD1	TRBJ2-3	CASSDLYRGTDTQYF	TGTGCCAGCAGTGACTTGTACAGGGGGACAGATACGCAGTATTTT
-	TRBV7-6	TRBD1	TRBJ1-6	CASSTGDGPNSPLHF	TGTGCCAGCAGCACAGGGGACGGTCCCAATTCACCCCTCCACTTT
-	TRBV5-4	TRBD2	TRBJ2-3	CASSLRASGNTQYF	TGTGCCAGCAGCCTCAGGGCTAGCGGAAATACGCAGTATTTT
few	TRBV7-2	TRBD2	TRBJ2-3	CASSSSGTSSTDTQYF	TGTGCCAGCAGCTCGTCCGGGACTAGCTCTACAGATACGCAGTATTTT
few	TRBV27	-	TRBJ1-5	CASSVGTTTQPQHF	TGTGCCAGCAGTGTCGGGACAACCACCCAGCCCCAGCATTTT
-	TRBV12-3/TRBV12-4	-	TRBJ2-1	CASSQIRDKPENEQFF	TGTGCCAGCAGCCAGATCCGGGACAAGCCGGAGAATGAGCAGTTCTTC
many	TRBV6-1	-	TRBJ2-5	CASSSPDSGEETQYF	TGTGCCAGCAGTTCCCCCGACTCTGGGGAGGAGACCCAGTACTTC
-	TRBV20-1	TRBD2	TRBJ2-1	CSSRTSGYNEQFF	TGCAGTAGTCGGACTAGCGGATACAATGAGCAGTTCTTC
many	TRBV11-2	TRBD2	TRBJ2-7	CASSDPSGNYEQYF	TGTGCCAGCAGCGACCCGAGCGGGAACTACGAGCAGTACTTC
many	TRBV29-1	-	TRBJ2-7	CSVPGAYEQYF	TGCAGCGTTCCAGGAGCCTACGAGCAGTACTTC
few	TRBV7-2	TRBD2	TRBJ2-3	CASSAISGVVSTDTQYF	TGTGCCAGCAGCGCAATTAGCGGGGTCGTTAGCACAGATACGCAGTATTTT
few	TRBV5-1	-	TRBJ2-2	CASSLGLIARFTGELFF	TGCGCCAGCAGCTTAGGGCTGATTGCCAGATTCACCGGGGAGCTGTTTTTT
many	TRBV7-2	-	TRBJ2-3	CASSLGYQSTDTQYF	TGTGCCAGCAGCTTAGGATATCAAAGCACAGATACGCAGTATTTT
-	TRBV29-1	-	TRBJ2-1	CSTMGALADSYNEQFF	TGCAGCACCATGGGGGCCCTAGCGGACTCCTACAATGAGCAGTTCTTC
many	TRBV6-6	-	TRBJ2-1	CASSSTPSSYNEQFF	TGTGCCAGCAGCTCTACTCCGAGCTCCTACAATGAGCAGTTCTTC
few	TRBV5-4	TRBD2	TRBJ2-5	CASAWGPLTSGQETQYF	TGTGCCAGCGCCTGGGGCCCCTTAACTAGCGGACAAGAGACCCAGTACTTC
-	TRBV11-2	-	TRBJ1-1	CASSLFGTEAFF	TGTGCCAGCAGCTTATTTGGGACTGAAGCTTTCTTT